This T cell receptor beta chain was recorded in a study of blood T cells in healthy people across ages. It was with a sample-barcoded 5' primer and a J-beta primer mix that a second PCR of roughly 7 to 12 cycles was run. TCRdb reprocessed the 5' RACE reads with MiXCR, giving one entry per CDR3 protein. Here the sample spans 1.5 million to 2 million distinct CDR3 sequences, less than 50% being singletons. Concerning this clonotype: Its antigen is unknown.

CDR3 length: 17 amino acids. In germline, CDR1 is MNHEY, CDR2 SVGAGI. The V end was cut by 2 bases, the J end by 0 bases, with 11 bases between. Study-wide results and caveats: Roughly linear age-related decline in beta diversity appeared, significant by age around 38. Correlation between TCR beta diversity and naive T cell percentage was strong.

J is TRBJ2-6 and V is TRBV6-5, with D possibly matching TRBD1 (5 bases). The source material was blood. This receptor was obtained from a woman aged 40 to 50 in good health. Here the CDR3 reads CASSYRPGYSGANVLTF. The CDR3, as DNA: TGTGCCAGCAGTTACCGCCCAGGGTACTCTGGGGCCAACGTCCTGACTTTC.